This TCR beta chain was captured by sequencing in a study of T cell responses to AZD1222 COVID-19 vaccine. Points from the study as a whole: With two AZD1222 doses given, Spike-specific TCR breadth and depth both rose. White British ancestry dominated among donors, who included more females, and clonal diversity was possibly underestimated.

The CDR3 is made up of 14 amino acids. The V gene's germline CDR1 is SGDLS and CDR2 YYNGEE. V lost 4 bases, J lost 4 bases, and 14 bases lay in between. Here immunoSEQ multiplex PCR was the method, and the copy in TCRdb shows in-frame clones only, minus some. The sample records approximately 100,000 clones, roughly 85% being singletons. Turning to this clone: Its antigen is currently unknown.

The receptor was isolated from an adult who received the AZD1222 COVID-19 vaccine. The chain uses TRBV9 and TRBJ1-1; the D is unclear. The input for sequencing was peripheral blood, taken 28 days after the second AZD1222 dose. The CDR3 reads CASSPMALLTEAFF. The CDR3 coding sequence is TGTGCCAGCAGCCCAATGGCCTTGCTCACTGAAGCTTTCTTT. The whole variable domain, filled in from reference TRBV9 and TRBJ1-1, reads DSGVTQTPKHLITATGQRVTLRCSPRSGDLSVYWYQQSLDQGLQFLIQYYNGEERAKGNILERFSAQQFPDLHSELNLSSLELGDSALYFCASSPMALLTEAFFGQGTRLTVV.